Listed below are T cell receptor beta chains from one sample, sequenced in a study. From the RT-PCR reads, TCRdb called clonotypes with MiXCR, one entry per CDR3 protein. The data contain about 680,000 distinct CDR3 sequences, approximately 14% of them singletons. Material: memory CD4+ T cells from blood. These receptors were obtained from a female donor in good health, serving as a healthy control. The CDR3 runs from the conserved cysteine through the conserved F or W. The D gene is left open where the match is weak. The listing skips clone size in some rows; elsewhere it reads once, few, many or a size class.

DNA | CDR3 | J | D | V | size
TGTGCCAGCAGTATCTACGCCGGGACGGCTAACTACGAGCAGTACTTC | CASSIYAGTANYEQYF | TRBJ2-7 | NA | TRBV6-1 | once
TGCAGCGCCCAGGCAACTAATGAAAAACTGTTTTTT | CSAQATNEKLFF | TRBJ1-4 | NA | TRBV29-1 | NA
TGTTCCAGCAGTTACTCGATTGGATCTGGGAACTATGGCTACACCTTC | CSSSYSIGSGNYGYTF | TRBJ1-2 | NA | TRBV6-2/TRBV6-3 | NA
TGTGCCAGCAGTTTTGGACGTACCATCTATGGCTACACCTTC | CASSFGRTIYGYTF | TRBJ1-2 | NA | TRBV12-3/TRBV12-4 | few
TGTGCCAGCAGTTTCAGCACGGGCTGGGATACGCAGTATTTT | CASSFSTGWDTQYF | TRBJ2-3 | NA | TRBV12-3/TRBV12-4 | many
TGCGCCAGCAGCCCTGCGCACCAAGAGACCCAGTACTTC | CASSPAHQETQYF | TRBJ2-5 | NA | TRBV4-1 | few
TGCAGCGACCCTGCCCCCCAGCGGGGGGGATACAATGAGCAGTTCTTC | CSDPAPQRGGYNEQFF | TRBJ2-1 | TRBD2 | TRBV29-1 | many
TGTGCCAGCAGTTTCTCCGGGACTAGCGCCCCCAATGAGCAGTTCTTC | CASSFSGTSAPNEQFF | TRBJ2-1 | TRBD2 | TRBV12-3/TRBV12-4 | many
TGTGCCAGCAGCGTGGGACCGCCGAGCTCTGGAAACACCATATATTTT | CASSVGPPSSGNTIYF | TRBJ1-3 | NA | TRBV5-5 | NA
TGTGCCAGCAGTTTGTGGGACAGGAACTACGAGCAGTACTTC | CASSLWDRNYEQYF | TRBJ2-7 | TRBD1 | TRBV12-3/TRBV12-4 | few
TGTGCCAGCCAAGAAAGACTCGACGAGCAGTACTTC | CASQERLDEQYF | TRBJ2-7 | NA | TRBV2 | few
TGTGCCAGCAGCCTAAGAGCGGGAGGGCCCTACGAGCAGTACTTC | CASSLRAGGPYEQYF | TRBJ2-7 | TRBD2 | TRBV27 | many
TGCAGCGCCTCAAGACAGCCTGTGTTCCAAGAGACCCAGTACTTC | CSASRQPVFQETQYF | TRBJ2-5 | NA | TRBV29-1 | NA
TGTGCCAGCAGCCAAGAGTGGGTCGGGGCAGGACAGCCCCAGCATTTT | CASSQEWVGAGQPQHF | TRBJ1-5 | NA | TRBV4-2 | NA
TGTGCCAGCAGCCTAGGGTTGTGGCGAAACTATGGCTACACCTTC | CASSLGLWRNYGYTF | TRBJ1-2 | NA | TRBV5-5 | NA
TGTGCCAGCAGCTTGCAATATTCTGGAAACACCATATATTTT | CASSLQYSGNTIYF | TRBJ1-3 | NA | TRBV11-2 | NA
TGTGCCAGCAGTTCCCTTGCGGGGAAGTATCAGCCCCAGCATTTT | CASSSLAGKYQPQHF | TRBJ1-5 | NA | TRBV28 | few
TGCAGCGCCCAGGCCTTCGGGGGCAGCGAGACCCAGTACTTC | CSAQAFGGSETQYF | TRBJ2-5 | NA | TRBV29-1 | many
TGTGCCACCAGCAGTAGGGCCTCTGGGGCCAACGTCCTGACTTTC | CATSSRASGANVLTF | TRBJ2-6 | NA | TRBV15 | NA
TGCAGTGTCCAAGCGGGAGGGAACACCGGGGAGCTGTTTTTT | CSVQAGGNTGELFF | TRBJ2-2 | TRBD2 | TRBV20-1 | few
TGTGCCAGCAGCGTCGACAGGTTTGGGGACTATGGCTACACCTTC | CASSVDRFGDYGYTF | TRBJ1-2 | NA | TRBV9 | NA
TGCGCCAGCAGTCAATCGATCGGAAGATCCTCTGGGGAGCTAAGCAATCAGCCCCAGCATTTT | CASSQSIGRSSGELSNQPQHF | TRBJ1-5 | NA | TRBV23-1 | many
TGTGCCAGCAGTTTAGCGCCAGGGGGGATCTCTAGCCTGGGCTTC | CASSLAPGGISSLGF | TRBJ2-5 | NA | TRBV12-3/TRBV12-4 | many
TGCAGTGCTAGAATGCCGGATCAGCCCCAGCATTTT | CSARMPDQPQHF | TRBJ1-5 | NA | TRBV20-1 | many
TGTGCCAGCAGCCCGACGGGGGAGCTGAACACCGGGGAGCTGTTTTTT | CASSPTGELNTGELFF | TRBJ2-2 | NA | TRBV7-9 | NA
TGTGCCATCAGTGAGGGCGGGGGGACTAGCGGGAAGACCCAGTACTTC | CAISEGGGTSGKTQYF | TRBJ2-5 | TRBD2 | TRBV10-3 | few
TGTGCCAGCAGCCGGGGGAACAGGAATGAAAAACTGTTTTTT | CASSRGNRNEKLFF | TRBJ1-4 | NA | TRBV7-9 | NA
TGTGCCAGCAGTCAAGGAGGGACACCTCCCTACGAGCAGTACTTC | CASSQGGTPPYEQYF | TRBJ2-7 | NA | TRBV6-5 | few
TGCAGTGCTAGAGGGGGTATAGCGGGAGGAGATACGCAGTATTTT | CSARGGIAGGDTQYF | TRBJ2-3 | TRBD2 | TRBV20-1 | few
TGTGCCAGCAGCTTAGATTTAGGGCAGAGGAACTATGGCTACACCTTC | CASSLDLGQRNYGYTF | TRBJ1-2 | NA | TRBV7-9 | NA
TGTGCCAGCAGCTTTGGGACAGGGTCCGATGAGCAGTTCTTC | CASSFGTGSDEQFF | TRBJ2-1 | TRBD1 | TRBV7-2 | NA
TGTGCCAGCAGTGATGCCGGGACAGCACTCTACGAGCAGTACTTC | CASSDAGTALYEQYF | TRBJ2-7 | TRBD1 | TRBV6-1 | NA
TGTGCCAGCACTCCGGGACAGGGTCCTTCCCGCGGAGCTTTCTTT | CASTPGQGPSRGAFF | TRBJ1-1 | TRBD1 | TRBV12-3/TRBV12-4 | NA
TGTGCCAGCAGCTTAGGAGCGGGTAACTCCTACGAGCAGTACTTC | CASSLGAGNSYEQYF | TRBJ2-7 | NA | TRBV7-9 | many
TGTGCCACCAGTCGAGCTAGCGGGGGCACAGATACGCAGTATTTT | CATSRASGGTDTQYF | TRBJ2-3 | TRBD2 | TRBV24-1 | many
TGCGCCAGCAGCTTGGGAGGGATAATCGTCGAGACCCAGTACTTC | CASSLGGIIVETQYF | TRBJ2-5 | NA | TRBV5-1 | many
TGTGCCAGCAGTGCATTACTAGCGGGCGCCGGGGAGCTGTTTTTT | CASSALLAGAGELFF | TRBJ2-2 | TRBD2 | TRBV2 | few
TGTGCCAGCAGCCCTATGTACGGGAACACTGAAGCTTTCTTT | CASSPMYGNTEAFF | TRBJ1-1 | NA | TRBV7-2 | NA
TGTGCCACCAGGAAGGACAGCGCTACTGAAGCTTTCTTT | CATRKDSATEAFF | TRBJ1-1 | NA | TRBV24-1 | few